The rows below give T cell receptor beta chains drawn from one sample of a study of blood T cell repertoires in COVID-19. Clones were sequenced by immunoSEQ multiplex PCR, and TCRdb holds only the in-frame ones, with some missing. The data contain roughly 350,000 clones, roughly 90% of them singletons. The sample taken for sequencing was PBMCs or T cells enriched from blood (not recorded which). These receptor sequences come from a woman aged 25 to 39 who had recovered from COVID-19. Each CDR3 is given with its conserved first and last residue. The D gene is left open where the match is weak. A clone size is listed for some rows: how often the clone was seen (once, few, many), or a class if it is expanded.

clone_size j_call v_call d_call cdr3_length cdr3_nt cdr3_aa
- TRBJ2-3 TRBV2 TRBD2 13 TGTGCCAGCGCTAGCGGGAGGTCGGATACGCAGTATTTT CASASGRSDTQYF
- TRBJ1-2 TRBV4-3 - 14 TGCGCCAGCAGCCACGAGCATACGGTCTATGGCTACACCTTC CASSHEHTVYGYTF
- TRBJ2-7 TRBV5-5 TRBD1 15 TGTGCCAGCAGCTTGGGTAATGAGGGGGCAGGGGAGCAGTACTTC CASSLGNEGAGEQYF
- TRBJ2-7 TRBV28 - 18 TGTGCCAGCAGTTCCCCGGTTTATAGGAACTACAACCCCTACGAGCAGTACTTC CASSSPVYRNYNPYEQYF
- TRBJ2-7 TRBV28 - 17 TGTGCCAGCAGTTTAACCCCTCTCAGGACAGTATCCTACGAGCAGTACTTC CASSLTPLRTVSYEQYF
- TRBJ2-3 TRBV10-3 - 12 TGTGCCATCAGTGAGAGGGCCTCCGGGGGATATTTT CAISERASGGYF
- TRBJ1-3 TRBV2 - 15 TGTGCCAGCAGTGGGGGGAGGAGCTCTGGAAACACCATATATTTT CASSGGRSSGNTIYF
- TRBJ2-1 TRBV29-1 TRBD2 14 TGCAGCGTTGACACTAGCGGGCTGCACAATGAGCAGTTCTTC CSVDTSGLHNEQFF
- TRBJ1-2 TRBV10-2 TRBD1 14 TGCGCCAGCAGAACAGGGGGCCTTTCCTATGGCTACACCTTC CASRTGGLSYGYTF
- TRBJ1-2 TRBV5-1 TRBD1 13 TGCGCCAGCAGCTCGGACAGGGAAGGTGGCTACACCTTC CASSSDREGGYTF
- TRBJ1-1 TRBV5-6 TRBD1 17 TGTGCCAGCAGCTCACGATGGACAGGGGTAACGAACACTGAAGCTTTCTTT CASSSRWTGVTNTEAFF
once TRBJ1-1 TRBV7-6 - 14 TGTGCCAGCAGCTTAGGGGGCAGGGGCACTGAAGCTTTCTTT CASSLGGRGTEAFF
- TRBJ2-3 TRBV3-1/TRBV3-2 - 12 TGTGCCAGCAGCCAAGCGGGAGTTACGCAGTATTTT CASSQAGVTQYF
- TRBJ1-3 TRBV7-8 - 16 TGTGCCAGCAGCTTAGTCCCAGCGGCCTCTGGAAACACCATATATTTT CASSLVPAASGNTIYF
- TRBJ2-1 TRBV5-8 TRBD2 14 TGTGCCGGCCTGCGGGGGGGTACCTACAATGAGCAGTTCTTC CAGLRGGTYNEQFF
- TRBJ1-1 TRBV3-1/TRBV3-2 - 11 TGTGCCAGCAGCCGGAGAACTGAAGCTTTCTTT CASSRRTEAFF
once TRBJ1-1 TRBV2 TRBD1 14 TGTGCCAGCAGTCCGGGACAGGGGTTGGCTGAAGCTTTCTTT CASSPGQGLAEAFF
once TRBJ1-2 TRBV25-1 - 16 TGTGCCAGCAGTGAAATCCGAGGGGGTTTAGGGTCTGGCTACACCTTC CASSEIRGGLGSGYTF
few TRBJ2-7 TRBV11-2 - 15 TGTGCCAGCAGCCCGGGCGGGGGCGCTTCCTACGAGCAGTACTTC CASSPGGGASYEQYF
- TRBJ2-5 TRBV5-1 TRBD1 14 TGCGCCAGCAGTTATGGACAGGGGCGAGAGACCCAGTACTTC CASSYGQGRETQYF
- TRBJ1-6 TRBV7-2 TRBD1 15 TGTGCCAGCAGCACGCGCCGGGACAGGGGATCACCCCTCCACTTT CASSTRRDRGSPLHF
- TRBJ2-5 TRBV7-9 TRBD2 16 TGTGCCAGCAGTCGTACTAGCGGGGGTACCCAAGAGACCCAGTACTTC CASSRTSGGTQETQYF
- TRBJ1-2 TRBV7-2 - 15 TGTGCCAGCAGCTTAGATCAGGGGTTGGGCTATGGCTACACCTTC CASSLDQGLGYGYTF
- TRBJ1-2 TRBV3-1/TRBV3-2 TRBD1 13 TGTGCCAGCAGCCAAGACAGGGGGGATGGCTACACCTTC CASSQDRGDGYTF
- TRBJ2-7 TRBV11-3 - 14 TGTGCCAGCAGCTTCCAGGGTGAGGCACTCGAGCAGTACTTC CASSFQGEALEQYF
- TRBJ1-1 TRBV28 - 13 TGTGCCAGTCCCTCCCGGGGGAACACTGAAGCTTTCTTT CASPSRGNTEAFF
- TRBJ1-2 TRBV5-4 TRBD1 17 TGTGCCAGCAGCTCAGCTCCCCAGGACAGGGGAAACTATGGCTACACCTTC CASSSAPQDRGNYGYTF
- TRBJ1-5 TRBV6-5 TRBD1 15 TGTGCCAGCAGTCTGGACAGGGTTGGTGGGCAGCCCCAGCATTTT CASSLDRVGGQPQHF
once TRBJ2-7 TRBV5-4 - 15 TGTGCCAGCAGCTCCCGCGGGCGGGCGTCCTACGAGCAGTACTTC CASSSRGRASYEQYF
- TRBJ1-6 TRBV23-1 TRBD1 18 TGCGCCAGCAGTCAATCCCCATTCGTCCCAGGGGGAGGTTCACCCCTCCACTTT CASSQSPFVPGGGSPLHF
- TRBJ2-7 TRBV28 - 15 TGTGCCAGCAGTTTAAGGTCGGCTAGCGACTACGAGCAGTACTTC CASSLRSASDYEQYF
- TRBJ2-1 TRBV3-1/TRBV3-2 - 12 TGTGCCAGCAGCCAAGCAATGAGCGAGCAGTTCTTC CASSQAMSEQFF
- TRBJ2-1 TRBV11-1 - 15 TGTGCCAGCAGCTTAGACCGGGTTTCCTACAATGAGCAGTTCTTC CASSLDRVSYNEQFF
- TRBJ2-7 TRBV6-2/TRBV6-3 TRBD2 16 TGTGCCAGCAGTTATACTCTAGCGGTCCTTACCTACGAGCAGTACTTC CASSYTLAVLTYEQYF
- TRBJ2-7 TRBV4-3 TRBD1 13 TGCGCCAGCAGCCCTCGGACAGGGGGCGAGCAGTACTTC CASSPRTGGEQYF
once TRBJ2-3 TRBV2 - 20 TGTGCCAGCAGTGAACGAATACGAGCGGGTCGGACCTCACGCACAGATACGCAGTATTTT CASSERIRAGRTSRTDTQYF
- TRBJ1-2 TRBV5-6 TRBD1 15 TGTGCCAGCACCAGGGAACAGGGGCTTAACTATGGCTACACCTTC CASTREQGLNYGYTF
- TRBJ2-4 TRBV29-1 TRBD1 19 TGCAGCGTTGAAGATCTTAGTGGACAGGCTTTTCTAGCCAAAAACATTCAGTACTTC CSVEDLSGQAFLAKNIQYF
- TRBJ1-5 TRBV27 - 13 TGTGCCAGCAGTCCGTTGACAGATCAGCCCCAGCATTTT CASSPLTDQPQHF
- TRBJ2-1 TRBV11-2 - 16 TGTGCCAGCAGTCCTGGTGCGGGGAGCTCCTACAATGAGCAGTTCTTC CASSPGAGSSYNEQFF
many TRBJ2-7 TRBV28 TRBD2 16 TGTGCCAGCAGTGCCCTGACGGCGGGAGCACGGAACGAGCAGTACTTC CASSALTAGARNEQYF
- TRBJ2-7 TRBV29-1 - 14 TGCAGCGTTGTTACCCAGGGCTTCCCCTACGAGCAGTACTTC CSVVTQGFPYEQYF
- TRBJ2-2 TRBV7-9 TRBD1 14 TGTGCCAGCAGTCTCGACAGGGCGGTCGGGGAGCTGTTTTTT CASSLDRAVGELFF